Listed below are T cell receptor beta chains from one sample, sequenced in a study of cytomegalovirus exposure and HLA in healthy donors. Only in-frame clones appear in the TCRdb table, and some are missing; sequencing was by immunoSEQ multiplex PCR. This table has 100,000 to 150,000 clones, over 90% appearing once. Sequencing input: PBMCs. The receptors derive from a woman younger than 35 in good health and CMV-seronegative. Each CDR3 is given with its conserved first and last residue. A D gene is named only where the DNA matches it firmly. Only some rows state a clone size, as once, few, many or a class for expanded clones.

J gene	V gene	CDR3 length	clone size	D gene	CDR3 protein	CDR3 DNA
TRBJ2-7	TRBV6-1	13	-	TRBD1	CASRDRGTYEQYF	TGTGCCAGCAGGGACAGGGGGACCTACGAGCAGTACTTC
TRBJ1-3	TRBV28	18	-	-	CASSSPTDSVSSGNTIYF	TGTGCCAGCAGTTCACCGACAGACTCCGTGAGCTCTGGAAACACCATATATTTT
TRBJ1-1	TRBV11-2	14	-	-	CASSLGRENTEAFF	TGTGCCAGCAGCTTAGGACGGGAGAACACTGAAGCTTTCTTT
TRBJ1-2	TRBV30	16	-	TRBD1	CAWSAYGTGISSGYTF	TGTGCCTGGAGTGCGTACGGGACAGGGATCTCCTCTGGCTACACCTTC
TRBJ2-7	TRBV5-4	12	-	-	CASSDRDSEQYF	TGTGCCAGCAGCGACCGGGACTCCGAGCAGTACTTC
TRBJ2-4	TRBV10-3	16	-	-	CAIRPAGDLAKNIQYF	TGTGCCATCAGACCAGCGGGTGACCTAGCCAAAAACATTCAGTACTTC
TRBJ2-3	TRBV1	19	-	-	CTSSQEETSGGESTDTQYF	TGCACCAGCAGCCAAGAAGAGACTAGCGGGGGGGAATCCACAGATACGCAGTATTTT
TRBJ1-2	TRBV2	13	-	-	CASSAVAFYGYTF	TGTGCCAGCAGTGCGGTCGCCTTCTATGGCTACACCTTC
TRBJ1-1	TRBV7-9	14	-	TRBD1	CASSLGTGFNEAFF	TGTGCCAGCAGCTTAGGGACAGGGTTCAATGAAGCTTTCTTT
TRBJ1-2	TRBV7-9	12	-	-	CASSLLGHGYTF	TGTGCCAGCAGCTTATTGGGGCATGGCTACACCTTC
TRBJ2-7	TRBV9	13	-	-	CASSVSEYDEQYF	TGTGCCAGCAGCGTGTCAGAATATGACGAGCAGTACTTC
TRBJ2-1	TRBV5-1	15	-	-	CASSPRRGPYNEQFF	TGCGCCAGCAGTCCCCGGAGGGGCCCCTACAATGAGCAGTTCTTC
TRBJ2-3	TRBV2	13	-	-	CASTGPITDTQYF	TGTGCCAGCACAGGGCCGATTACAGATACGCAGTATTTT
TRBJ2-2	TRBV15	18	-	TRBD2	CATSTVPPGLVLGGELFF	TGTGCCACCAGCACAGTTCCGCCGGGACTAGTACTGGGCGGGGAGCTGTTTTTT
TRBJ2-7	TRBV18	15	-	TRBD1	CASSPGWDSSYEQYF	TGTGCCAGCTCACCGGGCTGGGACAGCAGCTACGAGCAGTACTTC
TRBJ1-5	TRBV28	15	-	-	CASSRIAQGNQPQHF	TGTGCCAGCAGTCGGATCGCACAGGGCAATCAGCCCCAGCATTTT
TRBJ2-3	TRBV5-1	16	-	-	CASSLVGRGFTDTQYF	TGCGCCAGCAGCTTGGTCGGGCGGGGCTTTACAGATACGCAGTATTTT
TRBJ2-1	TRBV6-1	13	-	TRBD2	CASSPGLANEQFF	TGTGCCAGCAGCCCGGGACTAGCAAATGAGCAGTTCTTC
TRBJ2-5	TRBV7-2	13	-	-	CASSFSSGETQYF	TGTGCCAGCAGCTTCAGTTCGGGGGAGACCCAGTACTTC
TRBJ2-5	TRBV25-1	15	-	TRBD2	CASSEYLGLAETQYF	TGTGCCAGCAGTGAATACCTGGGACTAGCCGAGACCCAGTACTTC
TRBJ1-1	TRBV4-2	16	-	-	CASSQADEQMNTEAFF	TGTGCCAGCAGCCAAGCTGACGAACAGATGAACACTGAAGCTTTCTTT
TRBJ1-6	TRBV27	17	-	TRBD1	CASRTVLDRGNNSPLHF	TGTGCCAGCAGAACAGTCCTGGACAGGGGGAATAATTCACCCCTCCACTTT
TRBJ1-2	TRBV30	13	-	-	CAWSAGANYGYTF	TGTGCCTGGAGCGCAGGGGCTAACTATGGCTACACCTTC
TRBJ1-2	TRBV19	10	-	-	CATRRYGYTF	TGTGCCACCAGGCGCTATGGCTACACCTTC
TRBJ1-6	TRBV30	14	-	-	CAWSVGTGKSPLHF	TGTGCCTGGAGTGTCGGTACAGGAAAGTCACCCCTCCACTTT
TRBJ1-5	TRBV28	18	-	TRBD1	CASSRGPGQGDSNQPQHF	TGTGCCAGCAGCCGGGGCCCCGGACAGGGAGATAGCAATCAGCCCCAGCATTTT
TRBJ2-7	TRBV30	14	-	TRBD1	CAWDAGTGVYEQYF	TGTGCCTGGGATGCCGGGACAGGGGTTTACGAGCAGTACTTC
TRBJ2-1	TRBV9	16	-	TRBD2	CASSGTSSGALNEQFF	TGTGCCAGCAGCGGGACGTCTAGCGGGGCCCTCAATGAGCAGTTCTTC
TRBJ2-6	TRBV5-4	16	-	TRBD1	CASSTETGAGANVLTF	TGTGCCAGCAGCACGGAGACAGGGGCCGGGGCCAACGTCCTGACTTTC
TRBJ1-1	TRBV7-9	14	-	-	CASSLDLVGTEAFF	TGTGCCAGCAGCTTAGATCTGGTCGGGACTGAAGCTTTCTTT
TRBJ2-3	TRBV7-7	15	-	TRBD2	CASSLGRGGPDTQYF	TGTGCCAGCAGCTTAGGGCGGGGGGGCCCAGATACGCAGTATTTT
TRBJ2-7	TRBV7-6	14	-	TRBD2	CASSLTGLASEQYF	TGTGCCAGCAGCTTAACCGGACTAGCAAGCGAGCAGTACTTC
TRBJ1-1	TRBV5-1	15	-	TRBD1	CASSFTGAQSSEAFF	TGCGCCAGCAGCTTTACAGGGGCGCAGAGTTCTGAAGCTTTCTTT
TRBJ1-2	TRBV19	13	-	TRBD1	CASSKDRGGGYTF	TGTGCCAGTAGTAAGGACAGGGGTGGTGGCTACACCTTC
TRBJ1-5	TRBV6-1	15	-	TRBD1	CASSTPGQGNQPQHF	TGTGCCAGCAGTACACCGGGACAGGGGAATCAGCCCCAGCATTTT
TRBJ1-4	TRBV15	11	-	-	CATTGNEKLFF	TGTGCCACAACAGGGAATGAAAAACTGTTTTTT
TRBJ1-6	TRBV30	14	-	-	CAWSVHSYNSPLHF	TGTGCCTGGAGTGTACACAGCTATAATTCACCCCTCCACTTT
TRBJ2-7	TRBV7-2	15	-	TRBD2	CASSFGLAGVYEQYF	TGTGCCAGCAGCTTTGGCCTAGCGGGAGTATACGAGCAGTACTTC
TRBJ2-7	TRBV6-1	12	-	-	CASSESTGGQYF	TGTGCCAGCAGTGAGTCTACAGGTGGGCAGTACTTC
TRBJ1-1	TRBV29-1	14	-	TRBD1	CSGARTTGATEAFF	TGCAGCGGTGCCCGAACTACAGGGGCAACTGAAGCTTTCTTT
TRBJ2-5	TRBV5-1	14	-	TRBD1	CASSLGQGAETQYF	TGCGCCAGCAGCTTGGGACAGGGGGCAGAGACCCAGTACTTC
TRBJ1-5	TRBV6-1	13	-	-	CAGQGGFNQPQHF	TGTGCCGGGCAAGGGGGATTCAATCAGCCCCAGCATTTT
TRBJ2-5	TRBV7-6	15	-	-	CASSSDNSPQETQYF	TGTGCCAGCAGCTCGGACAACTCTCCCCAAGAGACCCAGTACTTC
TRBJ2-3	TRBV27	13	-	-	CASSNTRTDTQYF	TGTGCCAGCAGTAACACCCGCACAGATACGCAGTATTTT
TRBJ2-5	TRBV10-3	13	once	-	CAISALGAETQYF	TGTGCCATCAGTGCTCTAGGGGCCGAGACCCAGTACTTC
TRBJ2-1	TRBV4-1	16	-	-	CASSHPPEGEYNEQFF	TGCGCCAGCAGCCATCCCCCAGAGGGGGAGTACAATGAGCAGTTCTTC
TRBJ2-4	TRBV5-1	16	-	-	CASSLGQLGSKNIQYF	TGCGCCAGCAGCTTGGGTCAGCTCGGGTCCAAAAACATTCAGTACTTC
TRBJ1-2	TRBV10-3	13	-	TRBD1	CAIQDRAQYGYTF	TGTGCCATCCAGGACAGGGCGCAGTATGGCTACACCTTC
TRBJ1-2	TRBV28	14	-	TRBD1	CASSPGGTVYGYTF	TGTGCCAGCAGCCCAGGGGGGACAGTCTATGGCTACACCTTC
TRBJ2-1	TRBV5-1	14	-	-	CASSFSGSYNEQFF	TGCGCCAGCAGCTTCAGCGGGTCCTACAATGAGCAGTTCTTC
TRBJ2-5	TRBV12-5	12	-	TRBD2	CASGGWEETQYF	TGTGCTAGCGGGGGGTGGGAAGAGACCCAGTACTTC
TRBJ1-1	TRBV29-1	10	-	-	CSVVTEEAFF	TGCAGCGTTGTGACAGAAGAAGCTTTCTTT
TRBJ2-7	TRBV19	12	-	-	CASSIVGAQQYF	TGTGCCAGTAGTATAGTGGGGGCACAGCAGTACTTC
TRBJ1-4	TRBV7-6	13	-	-	CASSWGANEKLFF	TGTGCCAGCAGCTGGGGGGCTAATGAAAAACTGTTTTTT
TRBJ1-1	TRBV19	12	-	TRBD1	CASEQGVGEAFF	TGTGCCAGCGAGCAGGGGGTCGGTGAAGCTTTCTTT
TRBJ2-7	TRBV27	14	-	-	CASRVVGDGREQYF	TGTGCCAGCAGGGTGGTCGGGGATGGCCGCGAGCAGTACTTC
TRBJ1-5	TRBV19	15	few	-	CASSISGVTGQPQHF	TGTGCCAGTAGTATCTCGGGGGTAACCGGTCAGCCCCAGCATTTT
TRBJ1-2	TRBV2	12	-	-	CASSVNGDGYTF	TGTGCCAGCAGTGTCAACGGGGATGGCTACACCTTC
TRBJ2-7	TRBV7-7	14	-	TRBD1	CASSLRQGAGEQYF	TGTGCTAGCAGCTTAAGACAGGGGGCGGGAGAGCAGTACTTC